The 22 T cell receptor beta chains below were found in one sample sequenced in a study of T cells in pancreatic ductal adenocarcinoma. Surgery without prior neoadjuvant therapy was the treatment of the selected pancreatic ductal adenocarcinoma patients. Only in-frame clones appear in the TCRdb table, and some are missing; sequencing was by immunoSEQ multiplex PCR. The sample holds more than 25,000 clones, more than 90% seen once. The sample was PBMCs. Source of these receptors: a human donor with pancreatic ductal adenocarcinoma.

J is TRBJ1-5 and V is TRBV19; weak D call: TRBD1 (5 bases). CDR3 length: 15 amino acids. Trimming took 3 bases from V and 3 from J, leaving 12 bases between them. The germline V gene has CDR1 LNHDA and CDR2 SQIVND (reference sequence). The CDR3 loop reads CASSIKGVINQPQHF. DNA of the CDR3: TGTGCCAGTAGTATCAAAGGGGTTATCAATCAGCCCCAGCATTTT.

This clone was recorded only once. The chain couples TRBV4-2 to TRBJ2-7, with TRBD1 matching 8 bases. The length of the CDR3 is 13 residues. The ends lost 4 bases at V and 1 base at J; junction bases unmatched: 0. Germline V lookup: CDR1 LGHNA, CDR2 YNFKEQ. The CDR3, as DNA: TGTGCCAGCAGCCGGACAGGGTCCTACGAGCAGTACTTC. Its translation is CASSRTGSYEQYF.

The chain is built from TRBV5-4 and TRBJ2-5; possibly TRBD1 or TRBD2 for D (7 bases each). This CDR3 contains 16 residues. Per germline, CDR1 SGHNT and CDR2 YYREEE (reference sequence). V was shortened by 4 bases and J by 2 bases, with 18 bases between the two germline ends. The CDR3 sequence is CASSMGGYRGQETQYF. As DNA, the CDR3 is TGTGCCAGCAGCATGGGGGGGTACAGGGGACAAGAGACCCAGTACTTC.

V and J are TRBV6-1 and TRBJ2-2, with TRBD2 matching 14 bases. Losses at the gene ends were 7 bases for V and 3 bases for J; bases not matched to a gene: 1. Germline V lookup: CDR1 MNHNS, CDR2 SASEGT. CDR3 length equals 15 residues. The CDR3 here is CASKGLAGDTGELFF. CDR3 DNA: TGTGCCAGCAAGGGACTAGCGGGAGACACCGGGGAGCTGTTTTTT.

This clone has only a few counts. The chain has TRBV9 and TRBJ2-1; 7 bases agree with TRBD1. The length of the CDR3 is 15 residues. Trimming cost V 3 bases and J 5 bases; bases outside gene matches: 8. Germline V CDR1 and CDR2: SGDLS, YYNGEE. CDR3 protein: CASSARTGLDNEQFF. The CDR3 DNA sequence: TGTGCCAGCAGCGCCCGGACAGGTCTAGACAATGAGCAGTTCTTC.

The chain has TRBV7-8 and TRBJ2-5; D unresolved. The CDR3 is made up of 13 amino acids. Germline-derived CDR1 and CDR2 are SGHVS and FQNEAQ. Trimming removed 1 base at V and 7 bases at J, with 10 bases between. As DNA, the CDR3 is TGTGCCAGCAGCTTAGTCGCTGTCGGGACCCAGTACTTC. As protein: CASSLVAVGTQYF.

This chain links TRBV6-1 with TRBJ1-5, with no clear D. This CDR3 has 13 amino acids. Trimming stripped 5 bases from V and 9 bases from J, with 14 bases between. Germline CDR1 reads MNHNS; CDR2 reads SASEGT. DNA for the CDR3: TGTGCCAGCAGTTCCCGACGATTCGGGCCCCAGCATTTT. It specifies CASSSRRFGPQHF.

The chain recombines TRBV5-1 with TRBJ1-1; no definite D call. V shed 0 bases and J shed 4 bases, with 7 bases lying between them. The CDR3 runs to 13 residues. Germline CDR1 is SGHRS and CDR2 is YFSETQ. CDR3 sequence: CASSLGWATEAFF. CDR3 bases: TGCGCCAGCAGCTTGGGGTGGGCCACTGAAGCTTTCTTT.

V usage is TRBV7-2 and J usage is TRBJ1-3, with D possibly TRBD1 on 6 matching bases. Trimming cost V 0 bases and J 4 bases, with 13 bases left between them. The CDR3 totals 16 residues. Germline assignment: CDR1 SGHTA and CDR2 FQGNSA. The CDR3, as DNA: TGTGCCAGCAGCTTAGCGCATAAGACAGGAGGAAACACCATATATTTT. Its translation: CASSLAHKTGGNTIYF.

The table lists this clone with a count of one. The rearrangement links TRBV10-3 to TRBJ2-2, with 8 bases matching TRBD2. After removal of 3 bases from V and 7 bases from J, the junction contained 10 bases not matched to a gene. Germline-derived CDR1 and CDR2 are ENHRY and SYGVKD. There are 16 residues in the CDR3. The CDR3 loop is CAISEPSGRSIGELFF. The CDR3 nucleotides are TGTGCCATCAGTGAACCCAGCGGGAGATCTATCGGGGAGCTGTTTTTT.

Here the CDR3 DNA reads TGCAGCGTGCGGACAGGGGGCCCGTACACTGAAGCTTTCTTT. It yields the protein CSVRTGGPYTEAFF. The chain couples TRBV29-1 to TRBJ1-1; 11 bases fit TRBD1. CDR3 length: 14 amino acids. The germline V gene encodes CDR1 SQVTM and CDR2 ANQGSEA. The ends lost 6 bases at V and 3 bases at J; junction bases unmatched: 6.

This clone was counted only a few times. The chain links TRBV7-9 to TRBJ1-2, with D unclear. V gave up 5 bases and J gave up 6 bases, with 16 bases separating them. This CDR3 is built from 14 residues. Germline values: CDR1 SEHNR, CDR2 FQNEAQ (reference sequence). The CDR3 DNA reads TGTGCCAGCAGCCCGAGATCTTATGGGGATGGCTACACCTTC. Encoded protein: CASSPRSYGDGYTF.

The chain recombines TRBV18 with TRBJ2-2; D call uncertain. Germline assignment: CDR1 KGHSH and CDR2 LQKENI. The CDR3 is 15 residues long. V lost 6 bases and J lost 3, with 14 bases in between. CDR3 amino acids: CASSPQVLDTGELFF. DNA of the CDR3: TGTGCCAGCTCGCCTCAGGTTTTGGACACCGGGGAGCTGTTTTTT.

The CDR3: CASSEAGQVGAQHF. The CDR3 nucleotides read TGTGCCAGCAGTGAAGCGGGGCAGGTCGGGGCCCAGCATTTT. The chain has TRBV6-1 and TRBJ1-5; possibly TRBD1 for D (5 bases). Germline CDR1 is MNHNS and CDR2 is SASEGT. V was pared by 0 bases and J by 11 bases, with 14 bases between. The CDR3 sequence is 14 residues long.

This chain connects TRBV4-1 to TRBJ2-7, with TRBD2 matching 7 bases. This CDR3 has 17 amino acids. Per germline, CDR1 MGHRA and CDR2 YSYEKL. Trimming took 2 bases from V and 2 from J; bases not matched to a gene: 12. The CDR3 loop is CASSQSYLGGTPYEQYF. Written as DNA, the CDR3 is TGCGCCAGCAGCCAATCCTACTTGGGGGGGACCCCCTACGAGCAGTACTTC.

V and J are TRBV6-5 and TRBJ1-2, with D tentatively TRBD1 (6 bases). This CDR3 spans 14 amino acids. V was trimmed by 2 bases and J by 4 bases, leaving 11 bases between them. Germline CDR1 and CDR2: MNHEY and SVGAGI. The CDR3 bases are TGTGCCAGCAGTTACGAACAGGGTCCCTATGGCTACACCTTC. It translates to CASSYEQGPYGYTF.

The chain couples TRBV29-1 to TRBJ1-2, with D perhaps matching TRBD1 (5 bases). Trimming left V 1 base short and J 7 bases short, with 19 bases between. CDR3 length: 15 residues. Germline loops: CDR1 SQVTM, CDR2 ANQGSEA. CDR3: CSVEGQGSWGGGYTF. DNA for the CDR3: TGCAGCGTTGAAGGGCAGGGAAGTTGGGGTGGTGGCTACACCTTC.

The V gene is TRBV7-8, the J gene TRBJ1-2; the D is unclear. The CDR3 extends over 16 amino acids. Trimming cost V 5 bases and J 2 bases, with 18 bases left between them. Germline CDR1 and CDR2: SGHVS and FQNEAQ. As DNA, the CDR3 is TGTGCCAGCAGCACCTCCGGGAGGTTATTAAACTATGGCTACACCTTC. Translating it yields CASSTSGRLLNYGYTF.

The chain has TRBV25-1 and TRBJ2-2; a weak D match, TRBD2 (5 bases). The CDR3 totals 16 residues. Trimming left V 3 bases short and J 9 bases short, with 20 bases between. The germline V gene encodes CDR1 MGHDK and CDR2 SYGVNS. The CDR3 sequence is CASSDGVFRDVRELFF. CDR3 nucleotide sequence: TGTGCCAGCAGTGACGGGGTTTTTAGAGATGTGCGGGAGCTGTTTTTT.

This chain joins TRBV7-8 and TRBJ2-3; 11 bases line up with TRBD2. The length of the CDR3 is 17 residues. With 1 base clipped from V and 2 bases from J, the junction kept 5 bases outside the gene matches. The V gene's germline CDR1 is SGHVS and CDR2 FQNEAQ. The CDR3 is CASSLGGLADYTDTQYF. CDR3 in DNA: TGTGCCAGCAGCTTAGGGGGACTAGCGGATTACACAGATACGCAGTATTTT.

The CDR3 protein is CASSPGLGYEQYF. CDR3 coding DNA: TGTGCCAGTAGTCCGGGACTAGGCTACGAGCAGTACTTC. V is TRBV19 and J is TRBJ2-7; 8 bases match TRBD2. CDR1 and CDR2 (germline): LNHDA, SQIVND (reference sequence). The CDR3 is 13 amino acids. V lost 5 bases to trimming and J lost 3 bases; unmatched junction nucleotides: 3.

Worth noting for this clone: A read error may account for a junction end that differs from germline. The chain has TRBV5-6 and TRBJ1-2; no definite D call. CDR3 length equals 13 residues. Germline loops: CDR1 SGHDT, CDR2 YYEEEE. CDR3 DNA: TGTGCCAGCAGCTTGTCCCAAGACTATGGCCACACCTTC. It yields the protein CASSLSQDYGHTF.